This record concerns one T cell receptor (beta chain) sequence. The data originate from a study of blood T cell repertoires in COVID-19. Across the study: The United States, Italy and Spain were the sources of the acute and convalescent COVID-19 samples. T cells, B-cell-depleted T cells, or PBMCs supplied cDNA or gDNA.

The V gene lost 5 bases and the J gene lost 4 bases, with 16 bases spanning the gap. Germline V gene data show CDR1 as KGHDR and CDR2 as SFDVKD. CDR3 length: 15 amino acids. Per the authors' pipeline: Estimated nucleated cell counts came from reference gene primer amplification. Sequencing used immunoSEQ multiplex PCR; TCRdb keeps in-frame clones, though not all of them. That table is the source of V, J and clone size, and D and trimming were worked out from the DNA. In the table there are fewer than 90,000 clones, approximately 86% of which are singletons. The genes are TRBV24-1 and TRBJ2-5; D is possibly TRBD1 (7 bases). The material sequenced was peripheral blood. The TCR comes from a man aged 70-80 years with active COVID-19. Here the CDR3 reads CATSAGQPGAETQYF. CDR3 DNA sequence: TGTGCCACCAGTGCGGGACAGCCGGGGGCAGAGACCCAGTACTTC.